What follows are 20 T cell receptor beta chains derived from one specimen sequenced in a study of cytomegalovirus exposure and HLA in healthy donors. 13 Jbeta primers and 60 Vbeta primers were used for the PCR. The repertoire was sequenced with immunoSEQ multiplex PCR; TCRdb's copy has only in-frame clones and lacks some. The repertoire has under 95,000 clones, approximately 79% of them found once; the top ten carry roughly 12%. The sample consisted of PBMCs. The source is a woman aged 40 to 50 in good health and CMV-seropositive.

The chain couples TRBV6-5 to TRBJ2-3, with 9 bases aligning to TRBD1. The CDR3 loop spans 13 amino acids. Germline loops: CDR1 MNHEY, CDR2 SVGAGI. J lost 15 bases, V lost 5 bases, and 12 bases had no gene match. Here the CDR3 DNA reads TGTGCCAGCAGTACCGGCGGACAGGGGCCCTTTTATTTT. It encodes CASSTGGQGPFYF.

The chain joins TRBV2 to TRBJ2-1, with D possibly being TRBD2 (6 bases). Trimming pared 6 bases from V and 7 bases from J, leaving 19 bases between. The CDR3 loop spans 15 amino acids. Germline values: CDR1 SNHLY, CDR2 FYNNEI. CDR3 in amino acids: CASSPLANVENEQFF. The CDR3 DNA reads TGTGCCAGCAGCCCCCTAGCGAATGTGGAGAATGAGCAGTTCTTC.

The chain has TRBV5-4 and TRBJ2-5, with 7 bases lining up with TRBD2. The CDR3 contains 15 residues. Germline loops: CDR1 SGHNT, CDR2 YYREEE (reference sequence). J lost 0 bases, V lost 4 bases, and 6 bases had no gene match. In DNA form, the CDR3 reads TGTGCCAGCAGCGAGAGGGGAGGGCACCAAGAGACCCAGTACTTC. It encodes CASSERGGHQETQYF.

The chain uses TRBV27 and TRBJ1-2; unclear D gene. Germline CDR1 is MNHEY and CDR2 is SMNVEV (reference sequence). The CDR3 is 13 amino acids. V lost 3 bases, J lost 3 bases, and 8 bases lay in between. CDR3 protein: CASSLSHHYGYTF. In DNA, the CDR3 is TGTGCCAGCAGTTTGTCACATCACTATGGCTACACCTTC.

The rearrangement joins TRBV5-4 to TRBJ1-2, with D maybe TRBD1 (6 bases). V lost 5 bases, J lost 6 bases, and 14 bases lay in between. The CDR3 sequence is 13 residues long. CDR1 is SGHNT and CDR2 is YYREEE in the germline V gene (reference sequence). The CDR3 sequence: CASSRNRVNGYTF. The DNA for the CDR3 is TGTGCCAGCAGTCGAAACAGGGTCAATGGCTACACCTTC.

This clone came up a few times. This chain connects TRBV12-5 to TRBJ1-3, with D tentatively TRBD1 (5 bases). The CDR3 covers 15 residues. The ends were cut back, 7 bases at V and 2 bases at J, with 15 bases in the middle. The V gene's germline CDR1 is LGHNT and CDR2 FRNRAP. DNA for the CDR3: TGTGCTAGTGCCGACGGGGGACCGGCTGGAAACACCATATATTTT. Amino acids: CASADGGPAGNTIYF.

The chain is built from TRBV29-1 and TRBJ1-4; TRBD1 matches at 7 bases. The junction had 17 bases not matched to a gene; V was cut back by 6 bases and J by 10 bases. The germline gives CDR1 SQVTM, CDR2 ANQGSEA. The CDR3 consists of 15 residues. CDR3 protein: CSVAPTGAVGGKLFF. Written as DNA, the CDR3 is TGCAGCGTAGCCCCAACAGGGGCGGTCGGTGGAAAACTGTTTTTT.

Only a few counts were recorded for this clone. The chain has TRBV4-1 and TRBJ1-4; 11 bases are a match to TRBD1. The CDR3 extends over 16 amino acids. V dropped 0 bases and J dropped 7; count of bases not matched to a gene: 4. Germline V gene data show CDR1 as MGHRA and CDR2 as YSYEKL. CDR3 loop: CASSQEPGQGGEKLFF. CDR3 DNA: TGCGCCAGCAGCCAAGAGCCGGGACAGGGGGGTGAAAAACTGTTTTTT.

The chain carries TRBV12-5 and TRBJ2-3; 11 bases line up with TRBD1. V trimming: 0 bases; J trimming: 4 bases; junction bases outside the gene matches: 3. The germline V gene has CDR1 LGHNT and CDR2 FRNRAP. CDR3 length: 16 residues. Here the CDR3 DNA reads TGTGCTAGTGGTTTGGTATTGGGACAGGGGGCAGATACGCAGTATTTT. Translating it yields CASGLVLGQGADTQYF.

V and J are TRBV11-3 and TRBJ1-2; D remains ambiguous. Germline V gene lookup returns CDR1 SGHNT and CDR2 YENEEA. V was cut by 1 base and J by 8 bases, with 11 bases left in between. The CDR3 is 13 amino acids. The CDR3 sequence: CASSLAGGRGYTF. CDR3 DNA: TGTGCCAGCAGCTTAGCCGGAGGTAGGGGCTACACCTTC.

The V gene is TRBV5-1, the J gene TRBJ1-1, with D possibly matching TRBD1 (5 bases). In germline, CDR1 is SGHRS, CDR2 YFSETQ. There are 14 residues in the CDR3. Deletions cut 4 bases from V and 0 bases from J, with 10 bases between. CDR3 in amino acids: CASSARVLNTEAFF. CDR3 sequence (DNA): TGCGCCAGCAGCGCCAGGGTTTTGAACACTGAAGCTTTCTTT.

This clone appeared a few times. DNA of the CDR3: TGCAGCGTTGAAGGAAGGGGAACTAATGAAAAACTGTTTTTT. Translating gives CSVEGRGTNEKLFF. This sequence joins TRBV29-1 and TRBJ1-4; D perhaps matches TRBD1 (5 bases). Germline CDR1 and CDR2: SQVTM and ANQGSEA. Trimming cost V 1 base and J 1 base, with 7 bases left between them. The CDR3 has 14 amino acids.

The chain combines TRBV7-6 with TRBJ2-7, with D uncertain. CDR3 length: 13 amino acids. The germline gives CDR1 SGHVS, CDR2 FNYEAQ. V lost 5 bases to trimming and J lost 4 bases, with 12 bases between them. The CDR3 loop reads CASSASQQYEQYF. The DNA of the CDR3 is TGTGCCAGCAGCGCATCACAACAGTACGAGCAGTACTTC.

CDR3 residues: CASSPTSGRNEQFF. The CDR3 DNA follows: TGTGCCAGCTCACCGACTAGCGGGCGCAATGAGCAGTTCTTC. V usage is TRBV18 and J usage is TRBJ2-1, with 10 bases identical to TRBD2. J lost 6 bases, V lost 3 bases, and 2 bases had no gene match. Germline CDR1 and CDR2: KGHSH and LQKENI. CDR3 length: 14 residues.

The V call is TRBV11-3, the J call TRBJ2-5; D might be TRBD2 (6 bases). V lost 1 base, J lost 7 bases, and 16 bases lay in between. The CDR3 spans 15 residues. Germline V CDR1 and CDR2: SGHNT, YENEEA. CDR3 in DNA: TGTGCCAGCAGCTTAGGTGGAGGGGCTGACCCGACCCAGTACTTC. It yields the protein CASSLGGGADPTQYF.

CDR3 in amino acids: CASRGQLNNYGYTF. In DNA form, the CDR3 reads TGTGCCAGCAGAGGACAGCTTAATAACTATGGCTACACCTTC. V is TRBV9 and J is TRBJ1-2; D is perhaps TRBD1 (6 bases). Deletions cut 5 bases from V and 1 base from J, with 12 bases between. CDR1 and CDR2 (germline): SGDLS, YYNGEE. The CDR3 runs to 14 residues.

The V gene is TRBV18, the J gene TRBJ2-3, with unresolved D. Germline V CDR1 and CDR2: KGHSH, LQKENI. V lost 5 bases and J 1 base, leaving 4 bases between the germline ends. The CDR3 runs to 12 residues. This chain's CDR3 is CASSSGTDTQYF. The CDR3 DNA reads TGTGCCAGCTCATCGGGCACAGATACGCAGTATTTT.

The chain is built from TRBV7-2 and TRBJ2-1; 8 bases are a match to TRBD1. The CDR3 loop spans 18 amino acids. V trimming: 2 bases; J trimming: 6 bases; junction bases outside the gene matches: 15. Germline loops: CDR1 SGHTA, CDR2 FQGNSA. The CDR3 DNA reads TGTGCCAGCAGCTTATACTTCTCGGGTCAGGGGGCGACCAATGAGCAGTTCTTC. Amino acids: CASSLYFSGQGATNEQFF.

The chain is built from TRBV11-3 and TRBJ1-2, with 8 bases that match TRBD1. The CDR3 sequence is 18 residues long. Trimming at V came to 4 bases and at J to 5 bases, leaving 18 bases not matched to a gene. Germline CDR1 SGHNT, CDR2 YENEEA. The chain's CDR3 is CASSYSGTGGVGGYGYTF. CDR3 nucleotide sequence: TGTGCCAGCAGCTACTCCGGGACAGGCGGCGTTGGGGGGTATGGCTACACCTTC. The variable domain in full, with the rest retrieved from reference TRBV11-3 and TRBJ1-2, is EAGVVQSPRYKIIEKKQPVAFWCNPISGHNTLYWYLQNLGQGPELLIRYENEEAVDDSQLPKDRFSAERLKGVDSTLKIQPAELGDSAVYLCASSYSGTGGVGGYGYTFGSGTRLTVV.

The rearrangement joins TRBV6-4 to TRBJ2-2, with 7 bases matching TRBD2. This CDR3 is 13 amino acids long. Germline-derived CDR1 and CDR2 are MRHNA and SNTAGT. The V gene end was trimmed by 4 bases and the J gene end by 4 bases; junction bases not matched to a gene: 0. CDR3 region: CASSGTSTGELFF. The CDR3 DNA reads TGTGCCAGCAGTGGGACTAGCACCGGGGAGCTGTTTTTT.